Below, 9 T cell receptor beta chains from the same sample are listed, as sequenced in a study of cytomegalovirus exposure and HLA in healthy donors. A multiplex PCR was run with 60 Vbeta primers and 13 Jbeta primers. TCRdb's copy holds only in-frame clones and misses some; the assay was immunoSEQ multiplex PCR. This table holds 90,000 to 100,000 clones. Sample: PBMCs. The receptors were sampled from a woman aged 25-40 years in good health and CMV-seronegative.

The CDR3 loop is CASSRGLAGGETQYF. The CDR3 DNA reads TGTGCCAGCAGTCGGGGACTAGCGGGAGGGGAGACCCAGTACTTC. The rearrangement uses TRBV6-6 and TRBJ2-5, with 16 bases matching TRBD2. V trimming: 5 bases; J trimming: 5 bases; junction bases outside the gene matches: 2. The germline CDR1 and CDR2 sequences are MNHNY and SVGAGI (reference sequence). CDR3 length: 15 residues.

V and J are TRBV7-3 and TRBJ2-5; 10 bases match TRBD2. The V gene's germline CDR1 is SGHTA and CDR2 FQGTGA. The CDR3 has 13 amino acids. V lost 5 bases, J lost 5 bases, and 2 bases stayed unmatched. CDR3 DNA sequence: TGTGCCAGCAGCCCTAGCGGGAGTGAGACCCAGTACTTC. Protein sequence: CASSPSGSETQYF.

The V gene is TRBV28, the J gene TRBJ1-2; D unresolved. Germline loops: CDR1 MDHEN, CDR2 SYDVKM. The CDR3 runs to 14 residues. V was cut by 2 bases and J by 1 base, with 8 bases left in between. CDR3: CASSLLGGNYGYTF. The DNA of the CDR3 is TGTGCCAGCAGTTTACTCGGCGGTAACTATGGCTACACCTTC.

The chain couples TRBV28 to TRBJ2-5, with TRBD2 matching over 11 bases. V trimming: 4 bases; J trimming: 4 bases; junction bases outside the gene matches: 5. CDR3 length: 15 residues. Germline V gene data show CDR1 as MDHEN and CDR2 as SYDVKM. This CDR3 is CASSSIAGGGETQYF. CDR3 sequence (DNA): TGTGCCAGCAGTTCAATAGCGGGGGGGGGAGAGACCCAGTACTTC.

The V call is TRBV4-1, the J call TRBJ2-7; D is undetermined. Per germline, CDR1 MGHRA and CDR2 YSYEKL. The CDR3 runs 16 residues. The V end was cut by 0 bases, the J end by 3 bases, with 15 bases between. DNA of the CDR3: TGCGCCAGCAGCCAAGATCTGTATCAGGCCCACTACGAGCAGTACTTC. Protein product: CASSQDLYQAHYEQYF.

CDR3 region: CASSHKPGQTIHGTNYGYTF. The CDR3, as DNA: TGCGCCAGCAGTCATAAACCGGGACAGACAATCCATGGGACTAACTATGGCTACACCTTC. V is TRBV23-1 and J is TRBJ1-2, with TRBD1 matching 7 bases. TRBV23-1 is sorted into the ORF group, with uncertain function. V lost 3 bases and J lost 0; bases outside the gene matches: 19. This CDR3 spans 20 amino acids.

The CDR3 protein is CASRQDLSNQPQHF. The CDR3 nucleotides read TGTGCCAGCAGACAGGATCTAAGCAATCAGCCCCAGCATTTT. This chain uses TRBV6-4 with TRBJ1-5; tentatively, D is TRBD1 (5 bases). The length of the CDR3 is 14 residues. Looked up from germline, CDR1 is MRHNA and CDR2 is SNTAGT. Trimming pared 6 bases from V and 1 base from J, leaving 10 bases between.

The V and J genes are TRBV6-1 and TRBJ1-3; possible D gene TRBD1, 6 bases. This CDR3 has 14 residues. V was clipped by 3 bases and J by 4 bases, with 10 bases between them. Germline CDR1 MNHNS, CDR2 SASEGT. As DNA, the CDR3 is TGTGCCAGCAGTGATTGGGGGACAGGAAACACCATATATTTT. This codes for CASSDWGTGNTIYF.

V gene TRBV6-6 combines with J gene TRBJ1-4; D might be TRBD1 (6 bases). V was trimmed by 7 bases and J by 4 bases, leaving 13 bases between them. CDR3 length: 14 amino acids. Germline assignment: CDR1 MNHNY and CDR2 SVGAGI (reference sequence). CDR3 nucleotide sequence: TGTGCCAGCACCCAAACAGGGTTTAATGAAAAACTGTTTTTT. Translation: CASTQTGFNEKLFF.